Given below is one T cell receptor (beta chain) in context. Its antigen is not known. The record originates from a study of graft-versus-host responses after intestinal transplantation. Study at large: Induction with anti-thymocyte globulin, then tacrolimus and steroids for about 3 years, was given to all recipients.

The method was immunoSEQ multiplex PCR; TCRdb's version includes in-frame clones alone and lacks a portion of them. The sample has 20,000 or so clones; roughly 80% are singletons. Trimming removed 3 bases from V and 3 bases from J, with 17 bases in between. Germline CDR1 is MGHDK and CDR2 is SYGVNS. This CDR3 contains 16 residues. Overall study results and limits: Among circulating GvH clones, peak levels were associated with early post-transplant declines in HvG clones.

The material was PBMCs, obtained 14 days after transplant. The sequence came from a human patient who received an intestinal transplant, so some T cells may come from the graft donor. The V call is TRBV25-1, the J call TRBJ1-2, with D perhaps TRBD1 (5 bases). The chain's CDR3 is CASSESPGERDYGYTF. Written as DNA, the CDR3 is TGTGCCAGCAGTGAGTCCCCGGGGGAACGGGACTATGGCTACACCTTC.